What follows is one T cell receptor (beta chain) and its context. The antigen is unknown. Time point given: baseline, week 1 (first vaccination visit). As for treatment: pre-vaccination baseline after standard-of-care therapy. New WHO grade 3 or 4 astrocytomas that were IDH1-mutant and ATRX-lost had been found in donors. TCRdb keeps only in-frame clones here, not all; method: immunoSEQ multiplex PCR. The profile covers tens of thousands of clones, with around 88% appearing a single time and about 4.5% taken by the ten largest. V lost 6 bases, J lost 0 bases, and 18 bases lay in between. This CDR3 has 17 residues. Germline-derived CDR1 and CDR2 are LNHDA and SQIVND (reference sequence). This sample was taken from a study of a mutant IDH1 vaccine in newly diagnosed glioma. Study results and limitations: Pseudoprogression seemingly bore no relation to changes in top peripheral T cell clonotypes.

This specimen was peripheral blood mononuclear cells (PBMCs), taken from a glioma patient treated with radiotherapy, temozolomide or both. The rearrangement links TRBV19 to TRBJ2-1; tentative D call: TRBD2 (5 bases). The receptor comes from a woman under 30 with glioma. Some clones in this sample may be carry-over from other donors' samples. The chain's CDR3 is CASSPLRGSSSYNEQFF. The CDR3 DNA sequence: TGTGCCAGTAGCCCCCTTCGAGGGTCCAGCTCCTACAATGAGCAGTTCTTC.